This T cell receptor (beta chain) was documented in a study of blood T cell repertoires in COVID-19. The repertoire was sequenced with immunoSEQ multiplex PCR; TCRdb's copy has only in-frame clones and lacks some. The sample lists about 390,000 clones, around 87% occurring once. CDR1 is SEHNR, CDR2 FQNEAQ, per germline (reference sequence). The V gene end was trimmed by 5 bases and the J gene end by 4 bases; junction bases not matched to a gene: 11. The CDR3 spans 16 residues. This rearrangement joins TRBV7-9 to TRBJ1-2, with 9 bases that match TRBD1. The specimen was PBMCs or T cells enriched from blood (not recorded which). The source is a woman aged 50 to 65 who had recovered from COVID-19. The CDR3 sequence: CASSVFAGQGSYGYTF. CDR3 bases: TGTGCCAGCAGCGTATTTGCGGGACAGGGTTCCTATGGCTACACCTTC.